The entry below gives a single T cell receptor (beta chain) sequence along with its context. The data stem from a study of blood T cell repertoires in COVID-19. About the research overall: COVID-19 samples, acute and convalescent, were from the United States, Italy and Spain. T cells, B-cell-depleted T cells, or PBMCs supplied cDNA or gDNA.

The V gene end was trimmed by 5 bases and the J gene end by 4 bases; junction bases not matched to a gene: 4. The CDR3 runs to 14 residues. Germline CDR1 is KGHSH and CDR2 is LQKENI. As handled by the study authors: Estimated nucleated cell counts came from reference gene primer amplification. Method: immunoSEQ multiplex PCR; TCRdb's copy keeps in-frame clones and lacks some. That table gives V, J and clone size, and the DNA gave D and trimming. In the table there are roughly 250,000 clones, roughly four fifths of which are singletons. The V gene is TRBV18, the J gene TRBJ2-3, with 9 bases that match TRBD2. The sequence was collected from a woman aged 55-70 years with active or convalescent COVID-19. The sequenced sample consisted of peripheral blood. CDR3 sequence (DNA): TGTGCCAGCTCATCGGGACTAGCCCCAGATACGCAGTATTTT. Translation: CASSSGLAPDTQYF.